This entry lists 27 T cell receptor beta chains sequenced from one sample in a study of CD8 T cells in ankylosing spondylitis. A single record per CDR3 protein comes from TCRdb applying MiXCR to the 5' RACE reads. The sample holds some 220,000 distinct CDR3 sequences, 7% to 10% seen once. The sequenced material came from blood, either unsorted or a sorted T cell fraction (not recorded which). The receptors stem from a female donor with ankylosing spondylitis or in good health (not recorded which).

In its sample, this clonotype was seen many times. The V gene is TRBV20-1, the J gene TRBJ1-2; TRBD1 might be the D (5 bases). The CDR3 is 14 amino acids. V lost 0 bases and J 5 bases, leaving 13 bases between the germline ends. The germline V gene has CDR1 DFQATT and CDR2 SNEGSKA (reference sequence). CDR3 DNA sequence: TGCAGTGCTAGAGATTTCGGGACGGGTTATGGCTACACCTTC. Residues: CSARDFGTGYGYTF.

This clonotype was observed a few times. The V call is TRBV7-2, the J call TRBJ1-4; possibly TRBD1 for D (6 bases). Trimming removed 6 bases at V and 8 bases at J, with 22 bases between. The CDR3 contains 16 residues. Per germline, CDR1 SGHTA and CDR2 FQGNSA. The CDR3 DNA reads TGTGCCAGCAGTCCTCAGGGTCGCAGGGGCGCAGAAAAACTGTTTTTT. Protein product: CASSPQGRRGAEKLFF.

This clonotype was counted ten times or more. CDR3 bases: TGTGCCAGTAGTATAGCCGGCGCCACTGAAGCTTTCTTT. Translation gives CASSIAGATEAFF. The rearrangement links TRBV19 to TRBJ1-1; D is unresolved. The CDR3 length is 13 residues. Trimming removed 1 base from V and 4 bases from J, with 7 bases in between. The germline gives CDR1 LNHDA, CDR2 SQIVND (reference sequence).

This clonotype was seen repeatedly, ten times or more. This chain joins TRBV29-1 and TRBJ2-1, with TRBD2 identical over 14 bases. The length of the CDR3 is 14 residues. Germline trimming cut 7 bases from V and 9 bases from J; bases unmatched to any gene: 8. Germline CDR1 SQVTM, CDR2 ANQGSEA. The CDR3 loop is CSAGGTSGRVEQFF. The CDR3 nucleotides read TGCAGCGCCGGTGGGACTAGCGGGAGAGTTGAGCAGTTCTTC.

This clonotype was seen a handful of times. The genes are TRBV5-4 and TRBJ2-7, with D perhaps given as TRBD1 or TRBD2 (5 bases each). V was clipped by 0 bases and J by 2 bases, with 15 bases between them. Per germline, CDR1 SGHNT and CDR2 YYREEE (reference sequence). The CDR3 consists of 16 residues. The CDR3 DNA sequence: TGTGCCAGCAGCTTGGAGCCGGGACGGCAGACCTACGAGCAGTACTTC. Encoded protein: CASSLEPGRQTYEQYF.

Many counts were recorded for this clonotype. The genes are TRBV5-8 and TRBJ2-3; D not resolved. The germline CDR1 and CDR2 sequences are SGHTS and YDEGEE. The CDR3 has 16 amino acids. Deletions cut 1 base from V and 2 bases from J, with 14 bases between. DNA for the CDR3: TGTGCCAGCAGCTTGTCGTGGCGGATAATCACAGATACGCAGTATTTT. The encoded protein is CASSLSWRIITDTQYF.

This clonotype occurred many times. For the CDR3, the DNA is TGCAGCGTTGGGTCCAAATCTCAGACTAGCGGGAGGGAGCAGTACTTC. This codes for CSVGSKSQTSGREQYF. The chain couples TRBV29-1 to TRBJ2-7; 13 nucleotides match TRBD2. Germline loops: CDR1 SQVTM, CDR2 ANQGSEA. The CDR3 totals 16 residues. The trim removed 4 bases at V and 7 bases at J, leaving 13 bases unmatched.

In this sample, this clonotype turned up many times. The chain carries TRBV29-1 and TRBJ1-2, with a tentative D call TRBD1 (6 bases). V lost 5 bases to trimming and J lost 4 bases, with 8 bases between them. The CDR3 extends over 11 amino acids. The V gene's germline CDR1 is SQVTM and CDR2 ANQGSEA. The DNA for the CDR3 is TGCAGCGTTACAGGGTCCTATGGCTACACCTTC. Residues: CSVTGSYGYTF.

This clonotype was seen ten or more times. The V gene is TRBV14, the J gene TRBJ2-2, with 7 bases lining up with TRBD2. Germline V gene data show CDR1 as SGHDN and CDR2 as FVKESK. V lost 0 bases and J lost 7; bases outside the gene matches: 11. The CDR3 is 17 residues long. In nucleotides, the CDR3 is TGTGCCAGCAGCCAAGATTTCAGGCGGGAGTTGATCGGGGAGCTGTTTTTT. Its protein is CASSQDFRRELIGELFF.

Remarks on this clonotype: This may be a read error, as it is one base from a much larger clone. The V call is TRBV29-1, the J call TRBJ2-7, with D unresolved. Germline assignment: CDR1 SQVTM and CDR2 ANQGSEA. The CDR3 spans 13 residues. CDR3 DNA: TGCAGCATTGAAGATGGATTACTTTTCGAGCAGTACTTC. Translated: CSIEDGLLFEQYF.

This clonotype was recorded at least ten times. V and J are TRBV20-1 and TRBJ2-3; D unresolved. The CDR3 runs to 14 residues. Germline loops: CDR1 DFQATT, CDR2 SNEGSKA (reference sequence). Deletions cut 3 bases from V and 8 bases from J, with 18 bases between. CDR3 nucleotides: TGCAGTGCTAGCTTGAGGCGTACGATCGGTACGCAGTATTTT. It specifies CSASLRRTIGTQYF.

This clonotype is labeled medium-sized. The chain is built from TRBV29-1 and TRBJ2-1, with D perhaps being TRBD1 or TRBD2 (5 bases each). This CDR3 has 14 residues. Germline V CDR1 and CDR2: SQVTM, ANQGSEA. CDR3 amino acids: CASTGTGNNNEQFF. The CDR3 DNA is TGCGCGTCGACCGGGACGGGGAATAACAATGAGCAGTTCTTC.

The chain links TRBV7-2 to TRBJ2-5; 15 bases line up with TRBD2. Germline CDR1 is SGHTA and CDR2 is FQGNSA. V lost 3 bases and J lost 5; bases outside the gene matches: 4. The CDR3 runs to 16 residues. The CDR3 nucleotides read TGTGCCAGCAGCTTCACCGGACTAGCGGGAGGGGAGACCCAGTACTTC. Protein sequence: CASSFTGLAGGETQYF.

This clonotype was found many times. The rearrangement joins TRBV7-2 to TRBJ2-7; tentatively, D is TRBD1 (6 bases). With 0 bases removed from V and 7 bases from J, the gap between germline ends came to 13 bases. Germline V CDR1 and CDR2: SGHTA, FQGNSA. CDR3 length: 14 residues. The CDR3 reads CASSLAGAMGEQYF. CDR3 bases: TGTGCCAGCAGCTTAGCGGGGGCTATGGGTGAGCAGTACTTC.

This clonotype showed up just a few times. The genes are TRBV19 and TRBJ2-1; no reliable D call. The length of the CDR3 is 14 residues. Germline V gene sequence: CDR1 LNHDA, CDR2 SQIVND (reference sequence). The V and J ends lost 1 base and 6 bases respectively, with 10 bases between them. The CDR3 region is CASSIGPVGNEQFF. In DNA, the CDR3 is TGTGCCAGTAGTATAGGGCCAGTCGGCAATGAGCAGTTCTTC.

This clonotype was recorded many times. The chain joins TRBV29-1 to TRBJ2-3, with a possible D match to TRBD2 (6 bases). CDR1 SQVTM and CDR2 ANQGSEA come from the germline V gene. V shed 6 bases and J shed 0 bases, with 13 bases lying between them. This CDR3 contains 14 residues. The CDR3 is CSVSRSGSTDTQYF. The CDR3 bases are TGCAGCGTCTCGAGGAGCGGGAGCACAGATACGCAGTATTTT.

The chain recombines TRBV11-2 with TRBJ2-5; no firm D call. Trimming left V 0 bases short and J 5 bases short, with 16 bases between. Germline V CDR1 and CDR2: SGHAT, FQNNGV. The CDR3 is made up of 16 amino acids. CDR3 protein: CASSLDRATLGETQYF. In DNA, the CDR3 is TGTGCCAGCAGCTTAGATCGTGCTACCCTCGGGGAGACCCAGTACTTC.

This clonotype was recorded many times. V is TRBV27 and J is TRBJ2-7; D is uncertain. Trimming took 5 bases from V and 5 from J, leaving 19 bases between them. Germline-derived CDR1 and CDR2 are MNHEY and SMNVEV (reference sequence). This CDR3 contains 15 residues. The CDR3 loop reads CASSASLERYHEQYF. In nucleotides, the CDR3 is TGTGCCAGCAGTGCGTCGCTGGAGCGCTACCACGAGCAGTACTTC.

This clonotype was counted at least ten times. V and J are TRBV29-1 and TRBJ2-2; tentative D call: TRBD1 (6 bases). Germline CDR1 reads SQVTM; CDR2 reads ANQGSEA. Trimming cost V 1 base and J 2 bases, with 11 bases left between them. The CDR3 runs to 15 residues. DNA for the CDR3: TGCAGCGTTGAAGCCCAGGGGTTAAACACCGGGGAGCTGTTTTTT. Amino acids: CSVEAQGLNTGELFF.

This clonotype has a handful of counts. This sequence joins TRBV11-1 and TRBJ1-6, with a possible D match to TRBD1 (6 bases). The CDR3 has 20 residues. V lost 4 bases and J lost 8, with 30 bases in between. CDR1 is SGHAT, CDR2 FQDESV, per germline (reference sequence). The CDR3 loop reads CASSSRGSTGFEDLDSPLHF. Written as DNA, the CDR3 is TGTGCCAGCAGCTCGAGAGGGAGTACAGGGTTCGAGGATTTGGATTCACCCCTCCACTTT.

This clonotype has at least ten counts. The chain links TRBV6-2 or TRBV6-3 to TRBJ2-2; no firm D call. From germline, CDR1 is MNHEY and CDR2 SVGEGT. CDR3 length: 14 residues. V was clipped by 2 bases and J by 1 base, with 5 bases between them. CDR3 loop: CASSYQWNTGELFF. The CDR3 DNA follows: TGTGCCAGCAGTTACCAGTGGAACACCGGGGAGCTGTTTTTT.

This clonotype was counted at least ten times. The chain is built from TRBV5-1 and TRBJ1-2; D gene unclear. Germline CDR1 is SGHRS and CDR2 is YFSETQ. The CDR3 sequence is 14 residues long. Between the trimmed V and J ends, which lost 2 bases and 8 bases, there was a span of 16 bases. The CDR3 coding sequence is TGCGCCAGCAGCTTTGGAGACCTGACGATCGGCTACACCTTC. Protein sequence: CASSFGDLTIGYTF.

The chain has TRBV7-9 and TRBJ2-1; no reliable D call. V lost 4 bases to trimming and J lost 2 bases, with 9 bases between them. CDR3 length equals 14 residues. The V gene's germline CDR1 is SEHNR and CDR2 FQNEAQ (reference sequence). CDR3 region: CASSSTGPYNEQFF. The CDR3 DNA reads as TGTGCCAGCAGCTCGACTGGTCCCTACAATGAGCAGTTCTTC.

The chain employs TRBV15 and TRBJ2-1; 10 nucleotides match TRBD2. Germline assignment: CDR1 LNHNV and CDR2 YYDKDF (reference sequence). The J segment lost 6 bases and the V segment lost 0 bases, leaving 11 bases of the junction unmatched. The CDR3 totals 18 residues. The CDR3 loop reads CATSRDPRLAGNLNEQFF. The CDR3 region has the DNA TGTGCCACCAGCAGAGATCCGCGACTAGCGGGCAACCTCAATGAGCAGTTCTTC.

This clonotype showed up many times. The chain is built from TRBV12-3 or TRBV12-4 and TRBJ2-5; 8 bases fit TRBD1. The CDR3 consists of 15 residues. V lost 5 bases, J lost 4 bases, and 9 bases stayed unmatched. CDR3 protein: CASSAGQGLGETQYF. The CDR3 bases are TGTGCCAGCAGTGCCGGACAGGGACTGGGAGAGACCCAGTACTTC.

This clonotype was counted only a few times. This chain connects TRBV7-2 to TRBJ1-5; 10 positions agree with TRBD1. Germline values: CDR1 SGHTA, CDR2 FQGNSA. Trimming cost V 3 bases and J 5 bases; bases outside gene matches: 4. This CDR3 comprises 15 residues. In DNA, the CDR3 is TGTGCCAGCAGCTTTGACAGGGGGCGTGATCAGCCCCAGCATTTT. Translated: CASSFDRGRDQPQHF.

This clonotype showed up many times. This chain links TRBV9 with TRBJ2-3, with 8 bases lining up with TRBD1. CDR1 and CDR2 (germline): SGDLS, YYNGEE. J was trimmed by 4 bases and V by 3 bases; bases with no gene match: 7. The CDR3 runs 15 residues. CDR3 in DNA: TGTGCCAGCAGCGAAGGACACAGGGGGGCAGATACGCAGTATTTT. Its translation is CASSEGHRGADTQYF.